One sample yielded the 7 T cell receptor beta chains listed below, sequenced in a study of PD-1 blockade in classical Hodgkin lymphoma (dated by TCRdb to between 2020 and 2021). Libraries came from the immunoSEQ multiplex PCR assay. TCRdb holds this immuneACCESS table with in-frame rearrangements only. Some clones are missing; in checked studies, unresolved V genes explain under half, and the rest has no known cause. The sample table holds 64,000 or so clones, of which more than 80% were seen once. The ten top clones hold more than 7.5% of the sample. The time point tag for this specimen amounts to: cycle 4 day 1 (C4D1), after 6 weeks of nivolumab. Every trial patient had relapsed following autologous stem cell transplantation, and prior brentuximab vedotin exposure was what differed among cohorts A, B and C. The specimen was peripheral blood mononuclear cells (PBMCs), collected before the fourth cycle of nivolumab. These TCRs come from a human donor with classical Hodgkin lymphoma.

V usage is TRBV5-4 and J usage is TRBJ2-3, with 10 bases fitting TRBD2. The CDR3 extends over 16 amino acids. The V gene's germline CDR1 is SGHNT and CDR2 YYREEE (reference sequence). The ends lost 4 bases at V and 4 bases at J; junction bases unmatched: 9. The CDR3 here is CASSQVSGGISDTQYF. For the CDR3, the DNA is TGTGCCAGCAGCCAGGTTAGCGGGGGGATATCAGATACGCAGTATTTT.

V is TRBV5-4 and J is TRBJ2-7; TRBD2 is a possible D gene (7 bases). CDR1 is SGHNT, CDR2 YYREEE, per germline (reference sequence). The CDR3 extends over 14 amino acids. Trimming removed 7 bases from V and 0 bases from J, with 14 bases in between. The chain's CDR3 is CASLGGANSYEQYF. The DNA of the CDR3 is TGTGCCAGCTTAGGGGGGGCCAACTCCTACGAGCAGTACTTC.

The chain joins TRBV18 to TRBJ2-2; D is unresolved. This CDR3 region has 13 residues. Germline CDR1 KGHSH, CDR2 LQKENI. Between the trimmed V and J ends, which lost 2 bases and 6 bases, there was a span of 7 bases. For the CDR3, the DNA is TGTGCCAGCTCACCATTGGAGTCCGGGGAGCTGTTTTTT. Translation gives CASSPLESGELFF.

The chain has TRBV4-1 and TRBJ1-5; 8 positions agree with TRBD1. The CDR3 totals 15 residues. Germline CDR1 and CDR2: MGHRA and YSYEKL. V shed 2 bases, J shed 3 bases, and the junction held 3 bases outside the gene matches. The CDR3 nucleotides are TGCGCCAGCAGCCAAACAGGGGGTGTCAATCAGCCCCAGCATTTT. Amino acid sequence: CASSQTGGVNQPQHF.

V usage is TRBV4-1 and J usage is TRBJ2-1; 11 positions agree with TRBD2. Germline values: CDR1 MGHRA, CDR2 YSYEKL. The CDR3 runs 16 residues. Trimming removed 2 bases from V and 5 bases from J; junction bases left unmatched: 5. The CDR3 DNA reads as TGCGCCAGCAGCCAACCCACTAGCGGGAGACACAATGAGCAGTTCTTC. Translation: CASSQPTSGRHNEQFF.

This chain uses TRBV15 with TRBJ2-3; a weak D match, TRBD1 (6 bases). The CDR3 covers 16 residues. V lost 1 base and J lost 7, with 18 bases in between. Germline assignment: CDR1 LNHNV and CDR2 YYDKDF (reference sequence). CDR3 sequence reads: CATSRVTGSPSNTQYF. The CDR3 bases are TGTGCCACCAGCAGAGTGACAGGTTCCCCCAGTAATACGCAGTATTTT.

The V gene is TRBV7-8, the J gene TRBJ2-3; TRBD2 aligns across 8 bases. J gave up 1 base and V 3 bases, and 3 bases lay outside the gene matches. The CDR3 covers 15 residues. Germline CDR1 reads SGHVS; CDR2 reads FQNEAQ. CDR3 nucleotides: TGTGCCAGCAGCTTGAGCGGGAGAGGCACAGATACGCAGTATTTT. It specifies CASSLSGRGTDTQYF.